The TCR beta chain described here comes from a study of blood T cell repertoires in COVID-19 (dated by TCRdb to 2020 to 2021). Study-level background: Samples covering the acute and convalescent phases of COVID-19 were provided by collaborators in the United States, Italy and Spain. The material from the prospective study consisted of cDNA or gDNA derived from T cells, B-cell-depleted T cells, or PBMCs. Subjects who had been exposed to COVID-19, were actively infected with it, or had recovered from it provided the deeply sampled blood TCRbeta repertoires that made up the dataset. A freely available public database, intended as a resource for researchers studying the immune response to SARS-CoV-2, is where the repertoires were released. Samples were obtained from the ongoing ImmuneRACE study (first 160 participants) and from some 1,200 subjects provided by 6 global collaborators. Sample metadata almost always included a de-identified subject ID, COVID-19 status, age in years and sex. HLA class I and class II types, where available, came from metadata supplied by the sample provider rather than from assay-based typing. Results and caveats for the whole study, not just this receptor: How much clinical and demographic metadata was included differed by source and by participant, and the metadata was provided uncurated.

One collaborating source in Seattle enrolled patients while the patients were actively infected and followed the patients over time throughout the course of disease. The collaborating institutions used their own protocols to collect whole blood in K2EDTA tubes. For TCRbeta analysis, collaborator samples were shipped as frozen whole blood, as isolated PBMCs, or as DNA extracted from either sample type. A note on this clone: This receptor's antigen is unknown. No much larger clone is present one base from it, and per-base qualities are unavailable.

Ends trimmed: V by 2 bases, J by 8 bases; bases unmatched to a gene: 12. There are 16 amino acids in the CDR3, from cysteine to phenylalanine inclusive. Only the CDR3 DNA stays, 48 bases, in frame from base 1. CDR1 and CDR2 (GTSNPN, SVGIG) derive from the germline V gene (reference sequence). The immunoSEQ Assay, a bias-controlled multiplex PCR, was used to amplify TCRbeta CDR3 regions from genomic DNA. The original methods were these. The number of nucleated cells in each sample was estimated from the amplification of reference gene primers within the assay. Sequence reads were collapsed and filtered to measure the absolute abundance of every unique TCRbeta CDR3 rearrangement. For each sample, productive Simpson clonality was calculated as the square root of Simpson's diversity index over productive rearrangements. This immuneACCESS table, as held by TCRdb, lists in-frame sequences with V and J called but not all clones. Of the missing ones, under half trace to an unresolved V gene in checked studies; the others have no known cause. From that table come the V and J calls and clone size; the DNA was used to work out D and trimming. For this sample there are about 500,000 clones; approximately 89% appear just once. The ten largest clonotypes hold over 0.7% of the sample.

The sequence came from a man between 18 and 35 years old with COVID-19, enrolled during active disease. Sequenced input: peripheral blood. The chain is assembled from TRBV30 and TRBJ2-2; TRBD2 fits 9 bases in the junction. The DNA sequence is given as TGTGCCTGGAGTCCCGGGGCTAGCGGGACGGGTGGGGAGCTGTTTTTT. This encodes CAWSPGASGTGGELFF.